Listed below are T cell receptor beta chains from one sample, sequenced in a study of long-term antiretroviral therapy in people with HIV. Sequencing used immunoSEQ multiplex PCR; TCRdb keeps in-frame clones, though not all of them. Of roughly 29,000 clones listed, 85% to 95% are singletons. Sequenced here: unsorted PBMCs, sampled 5.3 years after starting antiretroviral therapy. The receptors derive from a man aged 45-65 years with HIV. The CDR3 runs from the conserved cysteine through the conserved F or W. The D gene is left open where the match is weak. Size tells how often a clone was seen (once, few, many) or the class of an expanded clone, and some rows leave it out.

j_call: TRBJ1-2; v_call: TRBV6-5; d_call: NA; clone_size: NA; cdr3_aa: CASSYSPEVDGYTF; cdr3_nt: TGTGCCAGCAGTTACTCGCCGGAAGTAGATGGCTACACCTTC
j_call: TRBJ1-2; v_call: TRBV13; d_call: TRBD1; clone_size: NA; cdr3_aa: CASSLGDRAPGYTF; cdr3_nt: TGTGCCAGCAGCTTAGGCGACAGGGCGCCTGGCTACACCTTC
j_call: TRBJ2-6; v_call: TRBV5-1; d_call: NA; clone_size: NA; cdr3_aa: CASSLASIGGSGANVLTF; cdr3_nt: TGCGCCAGCAGCTTGGCCTCTATAGGAGGGTCTGGGGCCAACGTCCTGACTTTC
j_call: TRBJ1-4; v_call: TRBV6-5; d_call: NA; clone_size: NA; cdr3_aa: CASSQQITTNEKLFF; cdr3_nt: TGTGCCAGCAGTCAACAGATAACAACTAATGAAAAACTGTTTTTT
j_call: TRBJ2-2; v_call: TRBV6-5; d_call: NA; clone_size: NA; cdr3_aa: CASKVGGNTGELFF; cdr3_nt: TGTGCCAGCAAGGTCGGGGGGAACACCGGGGAGCTGTTTTTT
j_call: TRBJ1-2; v_call: TRBV28; d_call: TRBD1; clone_size: NA; cdr3_aa: CASSSRPGQGYGYTF; cdr3_nt: TGTGCCAGCAGTTCTCGCCCGGGACAGGGCTATGGCTACACCTTC
j_call: TRBJ2-2; v_call: TRBV7-2; d_call: TRBD2; clone_size: NA; cdr3_aa: CASSVGLAGHTGELFF; cdr3_nt: TGTGCCAGCTCAGTGGGACTAGCGGGACACACCGGGGAGCTGTTTTTT
j_call: TRBJ2-7; v_call: TRBV19; d_call: TRBD1; clone_size: NA; cdr3_aa: CASSIGTGKTYEQYF; cdr3_nt: TGTGCCAGTAGTATAGGGACAGGGAAGACCTACGAGCAGTACTTC
j_call: TRBJ1-3; v_call: TRBV5-4; d_call: NA; clone_size: NA; cdr3_aa: CASRLIGTDSGNTIYF; cdr3_nt: TGTGCCAGCAGGCTAATCGGGACGGACTCTGGAAACACCATATATTTT
j_call: TRBJ1-6; v_call: TRBV5-6; d_call: TRBD1; clone_size: NA; cdr3_aa: CASSPRTGRSPLHF; cdr3_nt: TGTGCCAGCAGCCCCCGGACAGGTCGTTCACCCCTCCACTTT
j_call: TRBJ1-4; v_call: TRBV6-1; d_call: NA; clone_size: once; cdr3_aa: CASRGLWTNEKLFF; cdr3_nt: TGTGCCAGCAGGGGGCTTTGGACTAATGAAAAACTGTTTTTT
j_call: TRBJ2-2; v_call: TRBV6-5; d_call: NA; clone_size: NA; cdr3_aa: CASTSTYRAGELFF; cdr3_nt: TGTGCCAGCACATCAACATACAGGGCCGGGGAGCTGTTTTTT
j_call: TRBJ2-1; v_call: TRBV25-1; d_call: NA; clone_size: NA; cdr3_aa: CASSRTASYNEQFF; cdr3_nt: TGTGCCAGCAGTAGGACAGCCTCCTACAATGAGCAGTTCTTC
j_call: TRBJ2-1; v_call: TRBV7-6; d_call: TRBD1; clone_size: NA; cdr3_aa: CASSRLGRGQGEQFF; cdr3_nt: TGTGCCAGCAGTCGCCTAGGCAGGGGGCAAGGGGAGCAGTTCTTC
j_call: TRBJ1-1; v_call: TRBV4-3; d_call: TRBD1; clone_size: NA; cdr3_aa: CASSQDGTGGTEAFF; cdr3_nt: TGCGCCAGCAGCCAAGATGGGACAGGGGGCACTGAAGCTTTCTTT
j_call: TRBJ1-2; v_call: TRBV7-9; d_call: TRBD1; clone_size: NA; cdr3_aa: CASSVRDRDGYTF; cdr3_nt: TGTGCCAGCAGCGTCCGGGACAGGGATGGCTACACCTTC
j_call: TRBJ2-3; v_call: TRBV9; d_call: NA; clone_size: NA; cdr3_aa: CASSVGNGDDWYSTQYF; cdr3_nt: TGTGCCAGCAGCGTAGGGAACGGGGACGATTGGTACAGTACGCAGTATTTT
j_call: TRBJ2-3; v_call: TRBV18; d_call: NA; clone_size: NA; cdr3_aa: CASSPGGPSTDTQYF; cdr3_nt: TGTGCCAGCTCACCAGGGGGGCCGAGCACAGATACGCAGTATTTT
j_call: TRBJ2-7; v_call: TRBV19; d_call: TRBD2; clone_size: NA; cdr3_aa: CASSIYGRSYEQYF; cdr3_nt: TGTGCCAGTAGTATCTACGGGAGGTCCTACGAGCAGTACTTC
j_call: TRBJ2-7; v_call: TRBV29-1; d_call: NA; clone_size: NA; cdr3_aa: CSVEGPRVNEQYF; cdr3_nt: TGCAGCGTTGAAGGTCCCAGGGTCAACGAGCAGTACTTC
j_call: TRBJ1-6; v_call: TRBV5-6; d_call: TRBD1; clone_size: NA; cdr3_aa: CASSRGTGSYNSPLHF; cdr3_nt: TGTGCCAGCAGCCGCGGGACAGGGTCATATAATTCACCCCTCCACTTT
j_call: TRBJ1-1; v_call: TRBV11-1; d_call: NA; clone_size: NA; cdr3_aa: CASSSRATEAFF; cdr3_nt: TGTGCCAGCAGCTCCCGGGCCACTGAAGCTTTCTTT